The present T cell receptor (beta chain) was sequenced within a study of CD8+ T cells in alopecia areata. About the study: Treatment comprised oral tofacitinib, 5 to 10 mg twice daily, in treated patients.

A word on this clone: Its antigen is undetermined.

Study-wide results and caveats: Between patients, shared TCR sequences were less clear than in mice. This was possibly due in part to HLA diversity in the patient population. The study also sequences resident alphabeta T cells of normal skin in scalp samples.

RNA extraction was followed by reverse transcription into cDNA, which acted as the sequencing template. The method was immunoSEQ multiplex PCR; TCRdb's version includes in-frame clones alone and lacks a portion of them. This sample has about 200,000 clones; 50% to 60% occur once, and the top ten carry approximately 0.44%. Samples from alopecia areata patients were lesional scalp punch biopsies and peripheral blood. In germline, CDR1 is GTSNPN, CDR2 SVGIG (reference sequence). This CDR3 has 13 amino acids. J lost 5 bases, V lost 2 bases, and 3 bases had no gene match. The sequencing used CD4+ T cells sorted from blood, collected at week 0. This sequence originates from a human donor with alopecia areata. J is TRBJ1-5 and V is TRBV30; 7 bases fit TRBD1. The DNA for the CDR3 is TGTGCCTGGAGTAAAGGGGGCTATCAGCCCCAGCATTTT. It is translated as CAWSKGGYQPQHF.